A single sample is the source of the 32 T cell receptor beta chains below, sequenced in a study of blood T cell repertoires in COVID-19. The repertoire was sequenced with immunoSEQ multiplex PCR; TCRdb's copy has only in-frame clones and lacks some. The sample lists around 250,000 clones, about nine tenths occurring once. The source material was PBMCs or T cells enriched from blood (not recorded which). The receptors were gathered from a man younger than 35 who had recovered from COVID-19.

This chain links TRBV7-9 with TRBJ2-7; 8 nucleotides align to TRBD1. The CDR3 spans 13 residues. The germline gives CDR1 SEHNR, CDR2 FQNEAQ (reference sequence). The V gene end was trimmed by 4 bases and the J gene end by 7 bases; junction bases not matched to a gene: 6. CDR3 amino acids: CASSWRTGREQYF. The CDR3 DNA reads TGTGCCAGCAGCTGGAGGACAGGGCGTGAGCAGTACTTC.

The chain is built from TRBV4-1 and TRBJ2-7; D perhaps matches TRBD1 (6 bases). The CDR3 consists of 12 residues. Germline V gene sequence: CDR1 MGHRA, CDR2 YSYEKL. Trimming stripped 5 bases from V and 3 bases from J, with 8 bases between. CDR3 coding DNA: TGCGCCAGCAGCTCGGACAGCTACGAGCAGTACTTC. Translating it yields CASSSDSYEQYF.

Turning to this clone: Other DNA sequences in this specimen translate into the identical CDR3. CDR3 coding DNA: TGTGCCAGCTCACCACCGTCCGGGAACTACGAGCAGTACTTC. Translating gives CASSPPSGNYEQYF. The V gene is TRBV18, the J gene TRBJ2-7; the D gene is possibly TRBD2 (5 bases). The CDR3 has 14 amino acids. CDR1 and CDR2 (germline): KGHSH, LQKENI. Deletions cut 0 bases from V and 3 bases from J, with 9 bases between. Complete variable domain (other parts from reference TRBV18 and TRBJ2-7): NAGVMQNPRHLVRRRGQEARLRCSPMKGHSHVYWYRQLPEEGLKFMVYLQKENIIDESGMPKERFSAEFPKEGPSILRIQQVVRGDSAAYFCASSPPSGNYEQYFGPGTRLTVT.

The rearrangement uses TRBV5-6 and TRBJ1-6; D perhaps matches TRBD1 (5 bases). Germline loops: CDR1 SGHDT, CDR2 YYEEEE. This CDR3 has 18 amino acids. The V end lost 4 bases, the J end lost 0 bases, and 17 bases lay between the germline ends. The CDR3 bases are TGTGCCAGCAGCGGGGGGACTCCCGGGAGCTCCTATAATTCACCCCTCCACTTT. This sequence encodes CASSGGTPGSSYNSPLHF.

The CDR3 loop reads CASSQVKGETQYF. The CDR3 nucleotides read TGCGCCAGCAGCCAAGTGAAGGGGGAGACCCAGTACTTC. The V and J genes are TRBV4-1 and TRBJ2-5, with D maybe TRBD1 (5 bases). The V gene lost 1 base and the J gene lost 5 bases, with 8 bases spanning the gap. The germline CDR1 and CDR2 sequences are MGHRA and YSYEKL. This CDR3 has 13 amino acids.

V is TRBV24-1 and J is TRBJ2-5, with D hard to call. The CDR3 consists of 11 residues. The V end lost 5 bases, the J end lost 4 bases, and 4 bases lay between the germline ends. Germline CDR1 is KGHDR and CDR2 is SFDVKD. The CDR3 DNA sequence: TGTGCCACCAGTGCCCTAGAGACCCAGTACTTC. It encodes CATSALETQYF.

The J gene is TRBJ1-5, the V gene TRBV15; D remains unclear. The CDR3 totals 15 residues. CDR1 is LNHNV, CDR2 YYDKDF, per germline (reference sequence). V was pared by 0 bases and J by 0 bases, with 6 bases between. The CDR3 nucleotides are TGTGCCACCAGCAGAGACGGGTATAGCAATCAGCCCCAGCATTTT. It specifies CATSRDGYSNQPQHF.

The chain recombines TRBV5-4 with TRBJ2-7, with D hard to call. Germline CDR1 reads SGHNT; CDR2 reads YYREEE (reference sequence). The CDR3 contains 15 residues. The V end was cut by 0 bases, the J end by 0 bases, with 10 bases between. DNA of the CDR3: TGTGCCAGCAGCTTGGATCCGGGTAGCTCCTACGAGCAGTACTTC. Translation: CASSLDPGSSYEQYF.

This clone showed up just once. This chain connects TRBV5-1 to TRBJ2-7, with 7 bases aligning to TRBD1. Trimming removed 4 bases from V and 1 base from J; junction bases left unmatched: 5. The CDR3 loop spans 14 amino acids. Germline V gene sequence: CDR1 SGHRS, CDR2 YFSETQ. CDR3 residues: CASSPEQGSYEQYF. The CDR3, as DNA: TGCGCCAGCAGCCCGGAACAGGGGTCCTACGAGCAGTACTTC.

The V call is TRBV27, the J call TRBJ1-3; 11 bases map to TRBD1. Germline CDR1 MNHEY, CDR2 SMNVEV (reference sequence). J lost 3 bases, V lost 5 bases, and 18 bases had no gene match. This CDR3 spans 20 amino acids. The CDR3 DNA follows: TGTGCCAGCAGTCTCAGGACAGGGGGCACTGTGTGTTTATTTGGAAACACCATATATTTT. Translation gives CASSLRTGGTVCLFGNTIYF.

The CDR3 loop is CATLQPDNSPLHF. CDR3 nucleotide sequence: TGTGCCACCCTACAGCCAGATAATTCACCCCTCCACTTT. The chain has TRBV6-5 and TRBJ1-6; D gene ambiguous. The length of the CDR3 is 13 residues. Germline lookup yields CDR1 MNHEY and CDR2 SVGAGI. V shed 10 bases and J shed 5 bases, with 12 bases lying between them.

The gene calls are TRBV7-3 and TRBJ2-1; the D gene is possibly TRBD2 (5 bases). CDR1 is SGHTA, CDR2 FQGTGA, per germline. Trimming took off 3 bases at V and 5 bases at J, with 11 bases between the two ends. The CDR3 runs to 14 residues. The CDR3 nucleotides are TGTGCCAGCAGCTTCTCCAGCGGACACAATGAGCAGTTCTTC. Protein sequence: CASSFSSGHNEQFF.

The chain recombines TRBV19 with TRBJ1-2, with 9 bases lining up with TRBD1. The CDR3 loop spans 18 amino acids. Germline V gives CDR1 LNHDA, CDR2 SQIVND (reference sequence). Trimming removed 5 bases from V and 0 bases from J; junction bases left unmatched: 13. CDR3 protein: CASSLAGQTGGPNYGYTF. CDR3 sequence (DNA): TGTGCCAGTAGTCTTGCAGGTCAGACAGGGGGACCTAACTATGGCTACACCTTC.

This chain connects TRBV6-5 to TRBJ2-7, with TRBD1 matching 11 bases. The CDR3 contains 15 residues. Germline V gene data show CDR1 as MNHEY and CDR2 as SVGAGI. J lost 4 bases, V lost 4 bases, and 6 bases had no gene match. As DNA, the CDR3 is TGTGCCAGCAGTTCCCCGGGACAGGGGGATTACGAGCAGTACTTC. Translating gives CASSSPGQGDYEQYF.

The V gene is TRBV11-2, the J gene TRBJ1-3; D call uncertain. V gave up 5 bases and J gave up 10 bases, with 9 bases separating them. CDR1 is SGHAT and CDR2 is FQNNGV in the germline V gene. This CDR3 comprises 11 residues. Here the CDR3 DNA reads TGTGCCAGCAGCCCAGGAGGGACCATATATTTT. Amino acid sequence: CASSPGGTIYF.

The rearrangement links TRBV3-1 (or the pseudogene TRBV3-2) to TRBJ1-5; maybe TRBD1 (5 bases). Between the trimmed V and J ends, which lost 5 bases and 0 bases, there was a span of 11 bases. This CDR3 region has 15 residues. Per the germline V gene, CDR1 is LGHDT and CDR2 is YNNKEL (reference sequence). The CDR3 here is CASSWGLYSNQPQHF. The CDR3 bases are TGTGCCAGCAGCTGGGGCCTTTATAGCAATCAGCCCCAGCATTTT.

The chain couples TRBV24-1 to TRBJ2-1, with unresolved D. Between the trimmed V and J ends, which lost 3 bases and 6 bases, there was a span of 14 bases. The CDR3 is 15 amino acids. Germline-derived CDR1 and CDR2 are KGHDR and SFDVKD. The CDR3 sequence is CATSDPVTASNEQFF. CDR3 coding DNA: TGTGCCACCAGTGATCCCGTCACAGCCTCCAATGAGCAGTTCTTC.

This sequence joins TRBV7-2 and TRBJ2-5; D is unclear. Germline values: CDR1 SGHTA, CDR2 FQGNSA. Trimming took 1 base from V and 1 from J, leaving 7 bases between them. The length of the CDR3 is 14 residues. The CDR3 here is CASSLDPRQETQYF. Written as DNA, the CDR3 is TGTGCCAGCAGCTTAGATCCCCGCCAAGAGACCCAGTACTTC.

This chain links TRBV6-2 or TRBV6-3 with TRBJ1-5; 11 nucleotides align to TRBD1. Trimming at V came to 4 bases and at J to 1 base, leaving 9 bases not matched to a gene. CDR3 length: 18 residues. Germline CDR1 reads MNHEY; CDR2 reads SVGEGT. CDR3 amino acids: CASSWRGQGALSNQPQHF. As DNA, the CDR3 is TGTGCCAGCAGTTGGCGCGGACAGGGGGCTTTAAGCAATCAGCCCCAGCATTTT.

J is TRBJ2-1 and V is TRBV9; 13 bases agree with TRBD2. V trimming: 0 bases; J trimming: 6 bases; junction bases outside the gene matches: 3. The V gene's germline CDR1 is SGDLS and CDR2 YYNGEE. This CDR3 has 16 residues. CDR3 bases: TGTGCCAGCAGCGTAGGGACTAGCGGGAGCTCCAATGAGCAGTTCTTC. Protein: CASSVGTSGSSNEQFF.

A few counts support this clone. V and J are TRBV5-1 and TRBJ1-6; D is unclear. The CDR3 length is 13 residues. Germline assignment: CDR1 SGHRS and CDR2 YFSETQ. The V gene lost 7 bases and the J gene lost 0 bases, with 5 bases spanning the gap. The CDR3 DNA sequence: TGCGCCAGCCGTTACTCCTATAATTCACCCCTCCACTTT. Protein product: CASRYSYNSPLHF.

This chain joins TRBV28 and TRBJ1-1, with D hard to call. The CDR3 contains 13 residues. Germline values: CDR1 MDHEN, CDR2 SYDVKM. Trimming removed 1 base at V and 4 bases at J, with 7 bases between. CDR3 residues: CASSLSSSTEAFF. Here the CDR3 DNA reads TGTGCCAGCAGTTTATCCAGTTCCACTGAAGCTTTCTTT. Drawing the rest from reference TRBV28 and TRBJ1-1, the complete variable domain is DVKVTQSSRYLVKRTGEKVFLECVQDMDHENMFWYRQDPGLGLRLIYFSYDVKMKEKGDIPEGYSVSREKKERFSLILESASTNQTSMYLCASSLSSSTEAFFGQGTRLTVV.

The chain couples TRBV2 to TRBJ2-2, with TRBD1 matching 7 bases. J lost 6 bases, V lost 6 bases, and 10 bases had no gene match. There are 15 residues in the CDR3. The germline CDR1 and CDR2 sequences are SNHLY and FYNNEI. CDR3 bases: TGTGCCAGCAGGACGTTATGGCAGGGGGCCGGGGAGCTGTTTTTT. Translating it yields CASRTLWQGAGELFF.

This rearrangement joins TRBV5-4 to TRBJ1-1; D may be TRBD1 (6 bases). Germline CDR1 is SGHNT and CDR2 is YYREEE (reference sequence). The CDR3 is made up of 17 amino acids. V was trimmed by 3 bases and J by 0 bases, leaving 18 bases between them. The CDR3 region has the DNA TGTGCCAGCAGCTCCCTTTCGACAGGCGTCATGAACACTGAAGCTTTCTTT. It yields the protein CASSSLSTGVMNTEAFF.

V and J are TRBV11-2 and TRBJ1-6, with D possibly TRBD1 on 6 matching bases. Trimming pared 2 bases from V and 0 bases from J, leaving 17 bases between. CDR1 and CDR2 (germline): SGHAT, FQNNGV. This CDR3 region has 19 residues. CDR3 in amino acids: CASSLQGYLVSSYNSPLHF. The CDR3, as DNA: TGTGCCAGCAGCTTACAGGGGTATCTTGTTAGCTCCTATAATTCACCCCTCCACTTT.

V gene TRBV9 combines with J gene TRBJ2-5; D perhaps matches TRBD2 (6 bases). Germline V gene sequence: CDR1 SGDLS, CDR2 YYNGEE. V was cut by 0 bases and J by 1 base, with 13 bases left in between. CDR3 length equals 16 residues. CDR3 residues: CASSVASSVAQETQYF. The CDR3 DNA follows: TGTGCCAGCAGCGTAGCTTCTAGCGTGGCCCAAGAGACCCAGTACTTC. Using reference TRBV9 and TRBJ2-5 for the parts outside the CDR3, the full variable domain is DSGVTQTPKHLITATGQRVTLRCSPRSGDLSVYWYQQSLDQGLQFLIQYYNGEERAKGNILERFSAQQFPDLHSELNLSSLELGDSALYFCASSVASSVAQETQYFGPGTRLLVL.

V usage is TRBV19 and J usage is TRBJ2-2; 9 nucleotides line up with TRBD1. V gave up 7 bases and J gave up 6 bases; unmatched junction bases: 9. Germline assignment: CDR1 LNHDA and CDR2 SQIVND (reference sequence). The CDR3 covers 15 residues. CDR3 nucleotide sequence: TGTGCCAGTAATATTAAACAGGGGGCCCCCGGGGAGCTGTTTTTT. Its translation is CASNIKQGAPGELFF.

This chain connects TRBV3-1 (or the pseudogene TRBV3-2) to TRBJ1-5; 7 nucleotides agree with TRBD1. The CDR3 consists of 17 residues. V dropped 1 base and J dropped 8; count of bases not matched to a gene: 14. Germline V gene data show CDR1 as LGHDT and CDR2 as YNNKEL (reference sequence). CDR3: CASSQGYRGPHEKPQHF. CDR3 in DNA: TGTGCCAGCAGCCAAGGCTACAGGGGCCCCCACGAAAAGCCCCAGCATTTT.

V usage is TRBV13 and J usage is TRBJ1-6; TRBD1 matches 7 bases. This CDR3 contains 14 residues. The V gene end was trimmed by 4 bases and the J gene end by 7 bases; junction bases not matched to a gene: 4. Germline values: CDR1 PRHDT, CDR2 FYEKMQ (reference sequence). The CDR3 sequence is CASSSGTENSPLHF. The CDR3 nucleotides are TGTGCCAGCAGCTCCGGGACAGAAAATTCACCCCTCCACTTT.

The chain employs TRBV7-9 and TRBJ2-5, with TRBD2 identical over 11 bases. With V trimmed by 6 bases and J by 5 bases, 5 bases remained unmatched. The CDR3 loop spans 14 amino acids. CDR1 SEHNR and CDR2 FQNEAQ come from the germline V gene (reference sequence). The CDR3 loop is CASSSSGGMETQYF. The CDR3 DNA reads TGTGCCAGCAGTTCTAGCGGGGGGATGGAGACCCAGTACTTC.

The rearrangement uses TRBV7-9 and TRBJ2-7; TRBD1 aligns across 7 bases. Looked up from germline, CDR1 is SEHNR and CDR2 is FQNEAQ (reference sequence). The CDR3 is 16 amino acids. The trim removed 1 base at V and 4 bases at J, leaving 10 bases unmatched. CDR3 coding DNA: TGTGCCAGCAGCTTAGTGTCTTCAGGGGGTGGGTACGAGCAGTACTTC. Protein: CASSLVSSGGGYEQYF.

The chain joins TRBV5-3 to TRBJ2-7; 11 nucleotides line up with TRBD1. TRBV5-3 is treated as an ORF (open reading frame) with a function not yet certain. The J segment lost 0 bases and the V segment lost 2 bases, leaving 7 bases of the junction unmatched. CDR3 length equals 17 residues. In DNA, the CDR3 is TGTGCCAGAAGCTTAGGACAGGGGGCAGGAGGCTCCTACGAGCAGTACTTC. Amino acids: CARSLGQGAGGSYEQYF.